The clone carrying this T cell receptor (beta chain) has more than one count but fewer than ten. Its target is not known. The data belong to a study of cytomegalovirus exposure and HLA in healthy donors. Study-wide context: In a later analysis, the approximately 110 validation repertoires were reported to have used the same platform as the 600 to 800 first-cohort repertoires.

The protocol was immunoSEQ multiplex PCR, while the TCRdb copy is restricted to in-frame clones and leaves out a portion. The table lists around 220,000 clones, roughly 88% of them singletons. Study-level points and caveats: The classifier reportedly diagnosed cytomegalovirus status with high sensitivity and specificity. CMV antigen specificity of three CMV-associated chains was confirmed in vitro.

The TCR comes from a woman younger than 30 in good health and CMV-seronegative. What was sequenced was PBMCs.

Here the CDR3 reads CASSPGSGPSYEQYF. The CDR3 coding sequence is TGTGCCAGCAGCCCGGGATCCGGGCCTAGCTACGAGCAGTACTTC. The rearrangement joins TRBV11-3 to TRBJ2-7; D perhaps matches TRBD2 (5 bases). This CDR3 is 15 amino acids long. V dropped 5 bases and J dropped 3 bases, with 17 bases sitting between them. Looked up from germline, CDR1 is SGHNT and CDR2 is YENEEA.